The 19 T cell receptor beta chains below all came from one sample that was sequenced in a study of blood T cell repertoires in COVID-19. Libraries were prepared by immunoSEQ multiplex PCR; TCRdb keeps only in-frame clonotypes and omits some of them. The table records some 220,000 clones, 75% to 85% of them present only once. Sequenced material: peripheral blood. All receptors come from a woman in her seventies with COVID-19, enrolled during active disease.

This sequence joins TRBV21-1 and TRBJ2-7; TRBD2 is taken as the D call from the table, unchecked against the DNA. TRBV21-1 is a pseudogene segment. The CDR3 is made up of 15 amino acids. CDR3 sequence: CASSTILRRSGEQYF. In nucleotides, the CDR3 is TGTGCCAGCAGCACAATTTTAAGGAGATCGGGGGAGCAGTACTTC.

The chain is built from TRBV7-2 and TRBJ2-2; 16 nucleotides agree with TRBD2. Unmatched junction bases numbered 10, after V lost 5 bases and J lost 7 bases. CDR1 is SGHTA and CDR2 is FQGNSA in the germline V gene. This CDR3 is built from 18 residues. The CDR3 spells CASSPRQGLAGGSGELFF. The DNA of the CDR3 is TGTGCCAGCAGCCCCCGACAGGGACTAGCGGGAGGGAGCGGGGAGCTGTTTTTT.

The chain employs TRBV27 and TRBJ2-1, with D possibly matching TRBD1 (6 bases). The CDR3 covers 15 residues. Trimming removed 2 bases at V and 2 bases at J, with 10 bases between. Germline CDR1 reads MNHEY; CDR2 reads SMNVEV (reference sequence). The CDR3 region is CASSLDRRAYNEQFF. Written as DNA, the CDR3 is TGTGCCAGCAGTTTAGACAGGCGCGCCTACAATGAGCAGTTCTTC.

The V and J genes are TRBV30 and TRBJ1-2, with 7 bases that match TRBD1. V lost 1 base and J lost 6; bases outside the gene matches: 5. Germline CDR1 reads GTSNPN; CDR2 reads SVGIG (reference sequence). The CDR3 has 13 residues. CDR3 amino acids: CAWSGGQLHGYTF. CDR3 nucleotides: TGTGCCTGGAGTGGGGGACAGTTGCATGGCTACACCTTC.

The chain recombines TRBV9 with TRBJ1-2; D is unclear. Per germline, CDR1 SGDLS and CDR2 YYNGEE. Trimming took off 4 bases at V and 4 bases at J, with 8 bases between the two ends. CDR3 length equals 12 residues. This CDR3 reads CASSRQAYGYTF. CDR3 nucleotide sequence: TGTGCCAGCAGCCGTCAGGCCTATGGCTACACCTTC.

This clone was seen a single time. CDR3 bases: TGTGCCAGTCAGTCGGGCAATGAGCAGTTCTTC. It translates to CASQSGNEQFF. This chain connects TRBV6-5 to TRBJ2-1; D not resolved. Germline CDR1 MNHEY, CDR2 SVGAGI. There are 11 residues in the CDR3. V was shortened by 9 bases and J by 6 bases, with 9 bases between the two germline ends.

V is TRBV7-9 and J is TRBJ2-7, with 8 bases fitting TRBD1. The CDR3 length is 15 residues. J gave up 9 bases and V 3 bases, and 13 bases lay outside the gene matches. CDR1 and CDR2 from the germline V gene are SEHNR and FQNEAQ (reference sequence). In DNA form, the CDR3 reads TGTGCCAGCAGCTTCGCCGGGACAGGAGGTTCAGGGCAGTACTTC. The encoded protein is CASSFAGTGGSGQYF. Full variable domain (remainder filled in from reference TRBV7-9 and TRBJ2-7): DTGVSQNPRHKITKRGQNVTFRCDPISEHNRLYWYRQTLGQGPEFLTYFQNEAQLEKSRLLSDRFSAERPKGSFSTLEIQRTEQGDSAMYLCASSFAGTGGSGQYFGPGTRLTVT.

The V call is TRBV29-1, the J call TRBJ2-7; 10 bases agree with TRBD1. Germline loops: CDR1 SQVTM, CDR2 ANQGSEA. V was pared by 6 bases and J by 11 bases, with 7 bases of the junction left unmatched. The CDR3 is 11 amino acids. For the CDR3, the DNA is TGCAGCGTCGGGACAGGGGATGAGGAGTACTTC. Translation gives CSVGTGDEEYF.

The CDR3 protein is CASSSQGGQHSYEQYF. Written as DNA, the CDR3 is TGTGCCAGCAGTTCCCAAGGGGGACAGCATTCCTACGAGCAGTACTTC. This chain uses TRBV28 with TRBJ2-7, with 7 bases matching TRBD1. V was pared by 4 bases and J by 1 base, with 10 bases of the junction left unmatched. The CDR3 contains 16 residues. The V gene's germline CDR1 is MDHEN and CDR2 SYDVKM.

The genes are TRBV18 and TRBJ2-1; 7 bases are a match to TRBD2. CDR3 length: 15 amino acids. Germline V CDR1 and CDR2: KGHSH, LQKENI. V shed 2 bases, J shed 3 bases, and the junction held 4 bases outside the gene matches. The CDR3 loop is CASSPILAIYNEQFF. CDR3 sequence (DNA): TGTGCCAGCTCACCAATACTAGCGATCTACAATGAGCAGTTCTTC.

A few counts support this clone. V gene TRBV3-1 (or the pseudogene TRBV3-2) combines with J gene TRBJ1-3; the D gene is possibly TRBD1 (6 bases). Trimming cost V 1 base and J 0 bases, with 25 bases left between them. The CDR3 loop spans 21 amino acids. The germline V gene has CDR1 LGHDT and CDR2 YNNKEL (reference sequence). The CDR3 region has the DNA TGTGCCAGCAGCCAAGCCCCCCTGGGGGGGCTCTCAACCTACTCTGGAAACACCATATATTTT. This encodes CASSQAPLGGLSTYSGNTIYF.

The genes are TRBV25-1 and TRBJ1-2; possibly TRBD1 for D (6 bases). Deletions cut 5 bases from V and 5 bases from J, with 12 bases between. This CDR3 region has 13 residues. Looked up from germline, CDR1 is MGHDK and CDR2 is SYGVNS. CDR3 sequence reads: CASSQTGEYGYTF. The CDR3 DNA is TGTGCCAGCAGTCAGACAGGAGAGTATGGCTACACCTTC.

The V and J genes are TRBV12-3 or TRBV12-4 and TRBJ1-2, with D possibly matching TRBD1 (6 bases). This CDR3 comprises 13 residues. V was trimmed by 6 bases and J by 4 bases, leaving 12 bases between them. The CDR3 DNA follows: TGTGCCAGCAGCGGACAGTCTTTCTATGGCTACACCTTC. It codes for CASSGQSFYGYTF.

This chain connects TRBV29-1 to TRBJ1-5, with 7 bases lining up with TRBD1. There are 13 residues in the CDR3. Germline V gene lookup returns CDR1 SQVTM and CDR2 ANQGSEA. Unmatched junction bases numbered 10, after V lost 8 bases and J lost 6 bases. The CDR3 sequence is CSSLTGAGQPQHF. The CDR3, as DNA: TGCAGCTCGTTAACAGGGGCTGGTCAGCCCCAGCATTTT.

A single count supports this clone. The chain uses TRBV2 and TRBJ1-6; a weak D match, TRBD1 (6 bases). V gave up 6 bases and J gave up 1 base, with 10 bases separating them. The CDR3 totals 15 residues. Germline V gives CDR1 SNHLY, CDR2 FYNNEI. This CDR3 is CASSVQGSYNSPLHF. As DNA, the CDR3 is TGTGCCAGCAGCGTACAGGGTTCCTATAATTCACCCCTCCACTTT.

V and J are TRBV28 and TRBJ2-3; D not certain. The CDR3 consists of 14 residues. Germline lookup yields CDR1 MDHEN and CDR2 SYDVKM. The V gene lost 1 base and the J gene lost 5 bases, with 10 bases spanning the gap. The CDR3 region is CASSLSPRLDTQYF. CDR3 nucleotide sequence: TGTGCCAGCAGTTTATCACCTCGACTAGATACGCAGTATTTT.

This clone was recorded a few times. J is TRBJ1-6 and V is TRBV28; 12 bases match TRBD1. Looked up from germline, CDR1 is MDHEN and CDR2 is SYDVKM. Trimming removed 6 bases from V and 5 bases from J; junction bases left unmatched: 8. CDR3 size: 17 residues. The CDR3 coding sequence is TGTGCCAGCAGATCCGGGACAGGGGGCTGGAATAATTCACCCCTCCACTTT. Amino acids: CASRSGTGGWNNSPLHF.

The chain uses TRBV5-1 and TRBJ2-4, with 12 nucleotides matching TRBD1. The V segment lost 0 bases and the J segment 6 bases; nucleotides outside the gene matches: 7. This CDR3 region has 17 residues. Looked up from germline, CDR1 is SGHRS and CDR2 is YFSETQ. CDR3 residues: CASSLDGDRGHRNIQYF. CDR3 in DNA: TGCGCCAGCAGCTTGGATGGGGACAGGGGGCATAGAAACATTCAGTACTTC.

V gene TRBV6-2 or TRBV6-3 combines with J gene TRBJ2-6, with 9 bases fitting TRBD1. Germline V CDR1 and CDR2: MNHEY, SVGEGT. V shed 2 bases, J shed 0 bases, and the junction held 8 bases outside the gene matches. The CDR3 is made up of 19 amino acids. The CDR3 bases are TGTGCCAGCAGTTACGGACAGGGGCGTACCTTCTCTGGGGCCAACGTCCTGACTTTC. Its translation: CASSYGQGRTFSGANVLTF.